One TCR beta chain is described in this entry. The antigen remains undetermined. Just one base apart from a much larger clone, this may be a read error. The entry originates in a study of tumor and adjacent non-tumor tissue in lung cancer. Study conclusions and caveats: Tumor repertoires had a smaller top 100 clone share than normal lung. Higher tumor TCR diversity was associated with shorter survival. Significantly higher TCR diversity was found in tumor than normal lung.

Three rounds of nested PCR, following a modified ARM-PCR protocol, produced the TCRbeta library. TCRdb used MiXCR to reprocess the multiplex PCR reads, holding one entry per CDR3 protein. The table lists 65,000 to 85,000 distinct CDR3 sequences, roughly 77% of them singletons. This sample's RNA came from whole unsorted tissue. Distant lung tissue was collected more than 3 cm away from the tumor edge. Chemotherapy-naive patients with new lung cancer underwent thoracic surgery in China, August–November 2014. This CDR3 contains 13 residues. Per the germline V gene, CDR1 is GTSNPN and CDR2 is SVGIG (reference sequence).

This receptor was obtained from a man between 60 and 75 years old with non-small cell lung cancer. The specimen was distant non-tumor lung tissue. This chain connects TRBV30 to TRBJ2-7, with D tentatively TRBD1 (6 bases). The CDR3 reads CTWRGTGTDEQYF. The CDR3 DNA reads as TGTACCTGGAGAGGAACAGGGACCGACGAGCAGTACTTC.